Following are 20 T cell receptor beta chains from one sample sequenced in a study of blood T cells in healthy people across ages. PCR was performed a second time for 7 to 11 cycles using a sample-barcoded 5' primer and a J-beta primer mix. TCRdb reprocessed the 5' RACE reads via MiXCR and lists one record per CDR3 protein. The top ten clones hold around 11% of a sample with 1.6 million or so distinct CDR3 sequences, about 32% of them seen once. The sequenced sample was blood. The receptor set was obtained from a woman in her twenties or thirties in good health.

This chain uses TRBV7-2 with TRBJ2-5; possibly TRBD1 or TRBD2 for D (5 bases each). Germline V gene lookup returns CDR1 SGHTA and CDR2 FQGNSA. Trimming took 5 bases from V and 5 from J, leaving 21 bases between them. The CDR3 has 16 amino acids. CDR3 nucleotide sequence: TGTGCCAGCAGCCCCGGTCGGGGCGGGTCCTGGGAGACCCAGTACTTC. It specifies CASSPGRGGSWETQYF.

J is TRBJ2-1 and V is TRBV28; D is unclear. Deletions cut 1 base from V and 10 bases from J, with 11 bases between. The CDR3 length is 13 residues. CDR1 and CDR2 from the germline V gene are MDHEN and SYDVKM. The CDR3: CASSLFGGEEQFF. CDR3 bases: TGTGCCAGCAGTTTATTCGGTGGGGAAGAGCAGTTCTTC.

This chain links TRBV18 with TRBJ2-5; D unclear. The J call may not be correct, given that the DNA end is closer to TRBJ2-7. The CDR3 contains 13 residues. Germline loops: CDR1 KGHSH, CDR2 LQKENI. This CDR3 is CASSLHKDGEQYF. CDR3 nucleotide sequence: TGTGCCAGCTCACTTCACAAGGACGGCGAGCAGTACTTC.

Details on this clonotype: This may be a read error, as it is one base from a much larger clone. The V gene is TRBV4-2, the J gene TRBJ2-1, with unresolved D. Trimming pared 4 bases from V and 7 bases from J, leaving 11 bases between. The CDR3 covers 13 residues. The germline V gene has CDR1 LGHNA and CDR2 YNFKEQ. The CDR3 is CASSRQRCNEQFF. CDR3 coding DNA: TGTGCCAGCAGCCGGCAGAGATGTAATGAGCAGTTCTTC.

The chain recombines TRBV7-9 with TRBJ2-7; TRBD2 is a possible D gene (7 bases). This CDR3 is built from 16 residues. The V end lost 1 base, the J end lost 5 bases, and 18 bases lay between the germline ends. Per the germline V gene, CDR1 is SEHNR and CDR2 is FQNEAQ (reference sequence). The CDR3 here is CASSLVGGAVSHEQYF. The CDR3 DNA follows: TGTGCCAGCAGCTTAGTAGGGGGGGCGGTTTCTCACGAGCAGTACTTC.

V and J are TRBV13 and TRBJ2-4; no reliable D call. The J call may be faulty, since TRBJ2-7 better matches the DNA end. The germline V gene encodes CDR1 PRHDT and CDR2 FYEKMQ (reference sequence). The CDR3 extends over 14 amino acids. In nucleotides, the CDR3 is TGTGCCAGCAGCATAAGACTGAGCTCCTACGAGCAGTACTTC. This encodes CASSIRLSSYEQYF.

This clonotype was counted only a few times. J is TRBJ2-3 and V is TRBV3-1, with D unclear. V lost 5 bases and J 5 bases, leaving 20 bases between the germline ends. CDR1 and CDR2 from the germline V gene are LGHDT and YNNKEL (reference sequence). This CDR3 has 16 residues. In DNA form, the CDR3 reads TGTGCCAGCAGCTTAGGCGGCTGGTCTCCACGAGATACGCAGTATTTT. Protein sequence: CASSLGGWSPRDTQYF.

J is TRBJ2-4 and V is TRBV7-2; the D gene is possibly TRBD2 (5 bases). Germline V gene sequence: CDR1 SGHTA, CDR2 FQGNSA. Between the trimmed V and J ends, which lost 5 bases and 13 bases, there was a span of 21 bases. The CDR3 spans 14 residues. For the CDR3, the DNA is TGTGCCAGCAGCCCCAGGACTTCCTCCTGGGAGCAGTACTTC. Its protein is CASSPRTSSWEQYF.

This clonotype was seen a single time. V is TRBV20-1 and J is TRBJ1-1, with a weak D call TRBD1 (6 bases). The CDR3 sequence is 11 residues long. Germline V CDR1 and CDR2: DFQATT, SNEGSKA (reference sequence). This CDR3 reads CCQGGNTEAFF. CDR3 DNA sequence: TGCTGTCAAGGGGGGAACACTGAAGCTTTCTTT.

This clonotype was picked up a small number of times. The chain's CDR3 is CSARSSQIYEQYF. In nucleotides, the CDR3 is TGCAGTGCTAGAAGCTCCCAAATCTACGAGCAGTACTTC. V usage is TRBV20-1 and J usage is TRBJ2-7; D unclear. This CDR3 has 13 residues. The V and J ends lost 2 bases and 3 bases respectively, with 11 bases between them. Germline CDR1 reads DFQATT; CDR2 reads SNEGSKA (reference sequence).

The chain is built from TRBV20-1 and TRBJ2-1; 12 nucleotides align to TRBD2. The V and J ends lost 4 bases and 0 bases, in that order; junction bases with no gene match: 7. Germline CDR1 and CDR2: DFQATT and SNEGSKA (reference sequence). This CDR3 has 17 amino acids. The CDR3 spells CSAIGLAGMNSYNEQFF. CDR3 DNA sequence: TGCAGTGCTATCGGACTAGCGGGGATGAACTCCTACAATGAGCAGTTCTTC.

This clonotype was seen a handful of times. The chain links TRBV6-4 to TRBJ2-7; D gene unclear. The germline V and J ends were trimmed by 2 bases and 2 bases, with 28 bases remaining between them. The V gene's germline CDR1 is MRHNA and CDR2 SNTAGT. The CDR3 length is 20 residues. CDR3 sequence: CASSDPRVIVRPFLTYEQYF. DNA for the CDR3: TGTGCCAGCAGTGACCCAAGGGTTATCGTTAGGCCCTTCCTGACCTACGAGCAGTACTTC.

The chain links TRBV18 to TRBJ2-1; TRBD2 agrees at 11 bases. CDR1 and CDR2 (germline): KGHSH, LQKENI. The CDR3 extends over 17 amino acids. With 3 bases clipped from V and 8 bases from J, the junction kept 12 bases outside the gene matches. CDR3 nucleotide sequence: TGTGCCAGCTCACCGAGCACTAGCGGGAGTTTTGGCGATGAGCAGTTCTTC. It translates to CASSPSTSGSFGDEQFF.

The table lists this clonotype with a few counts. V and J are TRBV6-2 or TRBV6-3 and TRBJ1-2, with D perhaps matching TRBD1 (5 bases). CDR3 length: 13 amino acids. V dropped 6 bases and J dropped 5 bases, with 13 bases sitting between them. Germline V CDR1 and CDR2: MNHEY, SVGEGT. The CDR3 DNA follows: TGTGCCAGCAGGGTCGAGACAGCGTATGGCTACACCTTC. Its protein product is CASRVETAYGYTF.

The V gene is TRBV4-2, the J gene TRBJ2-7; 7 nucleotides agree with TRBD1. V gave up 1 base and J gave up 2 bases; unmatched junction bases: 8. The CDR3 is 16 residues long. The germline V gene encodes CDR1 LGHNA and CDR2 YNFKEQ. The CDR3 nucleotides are TGTGCCAGCAGCCAAGTGGGGACAGACGCCGCCTACGAGCAGTACTTC. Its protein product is CASSQVGTDAAYEQYF.

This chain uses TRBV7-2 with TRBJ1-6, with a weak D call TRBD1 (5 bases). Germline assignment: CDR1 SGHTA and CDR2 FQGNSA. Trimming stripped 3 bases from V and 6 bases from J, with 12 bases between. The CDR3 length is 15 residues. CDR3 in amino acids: CASSFGRQRNSPLHF. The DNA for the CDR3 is TGTGCCAGCAGCTTCGGGAGACAGCGTAATTCACCCCTCCACTTT. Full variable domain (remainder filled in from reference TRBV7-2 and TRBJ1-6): GAGVSQSPSNKVTEKGKDVELRCDPISGHTALYWYRQSLGQGLEFLIYFQGNSAPDKSGLPSDRFSAERTGGSVSTLTIQRTQQEDSAVYLCASSFGRQRNSPLHFGNGTRLTVT.

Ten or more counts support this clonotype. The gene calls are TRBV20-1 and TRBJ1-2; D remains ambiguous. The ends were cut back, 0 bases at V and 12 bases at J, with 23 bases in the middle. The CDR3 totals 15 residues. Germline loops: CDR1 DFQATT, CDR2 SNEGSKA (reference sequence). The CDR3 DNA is TGCAGTGCTAGAGATCCCACTCGTTTCTCGGTATTTAACACCTTC. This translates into CSARDPTRFSVFNTF.

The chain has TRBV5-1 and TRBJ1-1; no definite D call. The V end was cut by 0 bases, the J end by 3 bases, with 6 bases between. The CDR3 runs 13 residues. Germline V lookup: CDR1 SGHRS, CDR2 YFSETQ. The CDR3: CASSLVSDTEAFF. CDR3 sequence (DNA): TGCGCCAGCAGCTTGGTCTCGGACACTGAAGCTTTCTTT.

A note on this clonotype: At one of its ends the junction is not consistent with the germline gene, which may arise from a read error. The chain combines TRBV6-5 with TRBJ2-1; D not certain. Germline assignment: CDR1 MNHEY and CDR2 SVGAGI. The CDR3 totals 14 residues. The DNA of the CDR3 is TGTGCCAGCACCCGAGGTCCCTCCTGCAATGAGCAGTTCTTC. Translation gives CASTRGPSCNEQFF.

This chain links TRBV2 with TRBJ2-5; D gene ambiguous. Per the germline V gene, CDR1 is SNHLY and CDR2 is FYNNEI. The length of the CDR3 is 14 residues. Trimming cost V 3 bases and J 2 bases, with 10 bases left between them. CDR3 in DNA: TGTGCCAGCAGTGACTTGGGGTGGCAAGAGACCCAGTACTTC. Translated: CASSDLGWQETQYF.